This TCR beta chain was identified during a study of T-cell memory formation after mild COVID-19. Across the whole study: TCR clusters were mostly confined to one donor each. Findings and caveats of the study: Shrinking CD4+ clones were chiefly CM and EM; CD8+ ones were chiefly EMRA. Contracting clones, day 15 to 85, had balanced CD4/CD8, and later expanders favored CD4+.

A word on this clonotype: Its antigen is as yet unknown.

The TCR alpha and TCR beta cDNA libraries, bearing sample barcodes and UMIs, were generated by 5'RACE using constant-segment primers. TCRdb re-analysed the 5' RACE reads in MiXCR, keeping a single row per CDR3 protein. The sample records about 150,000 distinct CDR3 sequences, 20% to 25% being singletons. The CDR3 totals 15 residues. Germline values: CDR1 SNHLY, CDR2 FYNNEI. The ends lost 8 bases at V and 2 bases at J; junction bases unmatched: 9. Sequences were obtained from PBMCs or a T cell subset sorted from them (not recorded which). The sequence derives from an adult woman who had mild COVID-19 (a few samples of this study predate the infection). Cell type and time point are not known. This chain links TRBV2 with TRBJ2-3, with 8 bases fitting TRBD2. The CDR3 region is CASLLLAEYTDTQYF. CDR3 nucleotides: TGTGCCAGCCTCCTACTAGCGGAGTACACAGATACGCAGTATTTT. Full variable domain (remainder filled in from reference TRBV2 and TRBJ2-3): EPEVTQTPSHQVTQMGQEVILRCVPISNHLYFYWYRQILGQKVEFLVSFYNNEISEKSEIFDDQFSVERPDGSNFTLKIRSTKLEDSAMYFCASLLLAEYTDTQYFGPGTRLTVL.